This TCR beta chain was documented in a study of long-term antiretroviral therapy in people with HIV. This clone appeared once. Germline CDR1 MNHEY, CDR2 SVGAGI. This CDR3 spans 15 amino acids. Trimming left V 8 bases short and J 0 bases short, with 13 bases between. The run of the v3.0 immunoSEQ assay was at survey level. Some clones are missing from TCRdb's copy, which holds only in-frame ones; the method was immunoSEQ multiplex PCR. Of 9,000 or so clones listed, around 84% are singletons. The source material was unsorted PBMCs, sampled 0.6 years before starting antiretroviral therapy. The receptor's source is a man aged 40-49 years with HIV. The chain is built from TRBV6-5 and TRBJ2-2, with D possibly called TRBD1 or TRBD2 (5 bases each). The CDR3 bases are TGTGCCAGCCGAGGGGAACCCCCGAACACCGGGGAGCTGTTTTTT. It translates to CASRGEPPNTGELFF.